This T cell receptor beta chain was identified during a study of T cells in Graves' hyperthyroidism and ophthalmopathy. Template material for amplifying TCR beta CDR3 regions consisted of RNA transcripts. The HTBI primer set served for first-round RT-PCR of the TCR CDR3. Via MiXCR, TCRdb re-called the multiplex PCR reads, giving one row per CDR3 protein. The table has a few hundred thousand distinct CDR3 sequences, 18% seen once. V lost 7 bases and J 0 bases, leaving 15 bases between the germline ends. The CDR3 spans 16 residues. From germline, CDR1 is MNHNS and CDR2 SASEGT. The sequencing input was blood. The clonotype comes from a woman aged 45 to 65 with Graves' hyperthyroidism. This rearrangement joins TRBV6-1 to TRBJ2-2, with D possibly being TRBD1 (7 bases). The CDR3 nucleotides are TGTGCCAGCACCATTGGAGGGGGCACGAACACCGGGGAGCTGTTTTTT. It codes for CASTIGGGTNTGELFF.